These 12 T cell receptor beta chains came from one sample sequenced in a study of CD8+CD57+ T cells in acquired aplastic anemia. Patients selected for sequencing had displayed CD8+CD57+ cell expansion by flow cytometry. Profiling that covered TCR beta VDJ and CDR3 relied on genomic DNA as its template. TCRdb independently ran MiXCR on the reads; one entry per CDR3 protein. The table has around 170,000 distinct CDR3 sequences, around half seen once. The sample taken for sequencing was sorted CD4+, CD8+, or CD8+CD57+ T cells (not recorded which) from PBMCs. The source is a human donor with aplastic anemia.

The chain has TRBV7-2 and TRBJ1-2, with 7 bases that match TRBD1. Per germline, CDR1 SGHTA and CDR2 FQGNSA. V shed 5 bases and J 3 bases; nucleotides not matched to a gene: 3. CDR3 length: 13 amino acids. CDR3 sequence: CASSQGQHYGYTF. DNA for the CDR3: TGTGCCAGCAGCCAGGGACAGCACTATGGCTACACCTTC.

This chain connects TRBV5-2 to TRBJ2-3. TRBV5-2 is a pseudogene locus. This CDR3 has 14 residues. In DNA, the CDR3 is TGTGCCAGCAACCAGGCTGTGAGCACAGATACGCAGTATTTT. Its translation: CASNQAVSTDTQYF.

The V and J genes are TRBV24-1 and TRBJ1-5; possible D gene TRBD1, 5 bases. Trimming shortened V by 6 bases and J by 0 bases, and 5 bases separated the two germline ends. Germline V gene sequence: CDR1 KGHDR, CDR2 SFDVKD. The CDR3 consists of 13 residues. The chain's CDR3 is CATSQGSNQPQHF. For the CDR3, the DNA is TGTGCCACCAGTCAGGGTAGCAATCAGCCCCAGCATTTT.

Written as DNA, the CDR3 is TGTGCCAGCAGCCACCGGCCCGCAGAAAAACTGTTTTTT. Its protein product is CASSHRPAEKLFF. V is TRBV14 and J is TRBJ1-4; D gene uncertain. Germline CDR1 and CDR2: SGHDN and FVKESK. This CDR3 is 13 amino acids long. V was pared by 3 bases and J by 8 bases, with 10 bases between.

Only a few counts were recorded for this clonotype. One base away lies a much larger clone, so this may be a sequencing read error. The chain carries TRBV6-5 and TRBJ2-7; D remains unclear. Germline CDR1 and CDR2: MNHEY and SVGAGI. With 4 bases removed from V and 2 bases from J, the gap between germline ends came to 12 bases. The CDR3 has 14 amino acids. The CDR3 sequence is CASSSLGLPYEQYF. DNA for the CDR3: TGTGCCAGCAGTTCCCTGGGCCTACCCTACGAGCAGTACTTC.

The gene calls are TRBV5-5 and TRBJ1-6, with D perhaps TRBD1 (5 bases). Trimming shortened V by 0 bases and J by 10 bases, and 11 bases separated the two germline ends. Germline loops: CDR1 SGHKS, CDR2 YYEKEE (reference sequence). The CDR3 is 14 residues long. In nucleotides, the CDR3 is TGTGCCAGCAGCTTGGGCAGGGCCCAGTCACCCCTCCACTTT. It yields the protein CASSLGRAQSPLHF.

J is TRBJ2-2 and V is TRBV29-1, with TRBD1 as a possible D gene (6 bases). The V gene's germline CDR1 is SQVTM and CDR2 ANQGSEA. The CDR3 runs 16 residues. V dropped 1 base and J dropped 5 bases, with 17 bases sitting between them. The chain's CDR3 is CSVEVGLPRGTGELFF. DNA for the CDR3: TGCAGCGTTGAAGTAGGACTCCCCAGGGGAACCGGGGAGCTGTTTTTT.

This clonotype was seen many times. The chain employs TRBV27 and TRBJ2-3; tentatively, D is TRBD2 (5 bases). CDR1 and CDR2 (germline): MNHEY, SMNVEV (reference sequence). The CDR3 is 12 amino acids. The germline V and J ends were trimmed by 8 bases and 7 bases, with 13 bases remaining between them. DNA for the CDR3: TGTGCCAGCGCGTTTCCGGGGAATACGCAGTATTTT. Its translation: CASAFPGNTQYF.

In its sample, this clonotype was seen a few times. The chain combines TRBV24-1 with TRBJ2-2; no clear D gene. The CDR3 loop spans 14 amino acids. V was trimmed by 5 bases and J by 5 bases, leaving 11 bases between them. CDR1 and CDR2 (germline): KGHDR, SFDVKD. DNA of the CDR3: TGTGCCACCAGTGCGGGCAGATTTACCGGGGAGCTGTTTTTT. Translated: CATSAGRFTGELFF.

The CDR3: CASSLGSGNYGYTF. In DNA, the CDR3 is TGTGCCAGCAGCTTAGGATCCGGTAACTATGGCTACACCTTC. The chain is built from TRBV5-5 and TRBJ1-2; D is ambiguous. The V gene lost 2 bases and the J gene lost 1 base, with 9 bases spanning the gap. The CDR3 runs 14 residues. Germline assignment: CDR1 SGHKS and CDR2 YYEKEE (reference sequence). The full variable domain, completed using reference TRBV5-5 and TRBJ1-2, is DAGVTQSPTHLIKTRGQQVTLRCSPISGHKSVSWYQQVLGQGPQFIFQYYEKEERGRGNFPDRFSARQFPNYSSELNVNALLLGDSALYLCASSLGSGNYGYTFGSGTRLTVV.

This clonotype was seen many times. The CDR3 nucleotides read TGTGCCAGCAGTTTTGGGGCCGATAATTCACCCCTCCACTTT. Its protein is CASSFGADNSPLHF. J is TRBJ1-6 and V is TRBV27, with D maybe TRBD1 (5 bases). Germline assignment: CDR1 MNHEY and CDR2 SMNVEV (reference sequence). The CDR3 loop spans 14 amino acids. V was pared by 3 bases and J by 5 bases, with 8 bases between.

The chain links TRBV29-1 to TRBJ1-2; D remains unclear. Germline-derived CDR1 and CDR2 are SQVTM and ANQGSEA. This CDR3 region has 9 residues. V shed 3 bases and J shed 7 bases, with 3 bases lying between them. CDR3 protein: CSVDRGYTF. The DNA of the CDR3 is TGCAGCGTTGATCGTGGCTACACCTTC.